Listed below are T cell receptor beta chains from one sample, sequenced in a study of cytomegalovirus exposure and HLA in healthy donors. Measured with immunoSEQ multiplex PCR; TCRdb has only the in-frame clones, and not every one. This table holds around 100,000 clones, about 83% found once. Sequencing was done on a sample of PBMCs. These receptors were obtained from a female donor in good health and CMV-seropositive. Each CDR3 is given with its conserved first and last residue. Each record gives: D gene, V gene, J gene, clone size, CDR3 DNA, CDR3 protein. The D gene is left open where the match is weak. Part of the rows lack a size; the others show once, few, many or a class for expanded clones.

d_call: -; v_call: TRBV7-8; j_call: TRBJ2-7; clone_size: -; cdr3_nt: TGTGCCAGCAGCTTAGTAAGAGTCTTTCAATCCTACGAGCAGTACTTC; cdr3_aa: CASSLVRVFQSYEQYF
d_call: -; v_call: TRBV5-1; j_call: TRBJ2-7; clone_size: -; cdr3_nt: TGCGCCAGCAGCTTGGCCGGGAGTATCTACGAGCAGTACTTC; cdr3_aa: CASSLAGSIYEQYF
d_call: -; v_call: TRBV6-1; j_call: TRBJ1-5; clone_size: -; cdr3_nt: TGTGCCAGCAGTGAAGGGGAGGGCACCCATTCGGCCCAGCATTTT; cdr3_aa: CASSEGEGTHSAQHF
d_call: TRBD1; v_call: TRBV12-5; j_call: TRBJ1-2; clone_size: -; cdr3_nt: TGTGCTAGTGGGCTACAGGGGAACTATGGCTACACCTTC; cdr3_aa: CASGLQGNYGYTF
d_call: -; v_call: TRBV7-9; j_call: TRBJ2-3; clone_size: -; cdr3_nt: TGTGCCAGCAGCCGGACATTGAGCACAGATACGCAGTATTTT; cdr3_aa: CASSRTLSTDTQYF
d_call: -; v_call: TRBV28; j_call: TRBJ1-5; clone_size: -; cdr3_nt: TGTGCCAGCAGTTCACCGGGACAAGGAGCTTTCAATCAGCCCCAGCATTTT; cdr3_aa: CASSSPGQGAFNQPQHF
d_call: TRBD2; v_call: TRBV5-1; j_call: TRBJ2-2; clone_size: -; cdr3_nt: TGCGCCAGCAGCTCCCTAGCGGGAGAGGTAAAGGGGGAGCTGTTTTTT; cdr3_aa: CASSSLAGEVKGELFF
d_call: -; v_call: TRBV4-1; j_call: TRBJ1-2; clone_size: -; cdr3_nt: TGCGCCAGCAGCCCCCAAATTGCGGGATTCTATGGCTACACCTTC; cdr3_aa: CASSPQIAGFYGYTF
d_call: TRBD1; v_call: TRBV14; j_call: TRBJ2-7; clone_size: -; cdr3_nt: TGTGCCAGCAGCCTGGGACAGGGCTACGAGCAGTACTTC; cdr3_aa: CASSLGQGYEQYF
d_call: -; v_call: TRBV10-1; j_call: TRBJ2-2; clone_size: -; cdr3_nt: TGCGCCAGCGGTATCGGCGGAGCGAACACCGGGGAGCTGTTTTTT; cdr3_aa: CASGIGGANTGELFF
d_call: -; v_call: TRBV6-4; j_call: TRBJ2-1; clone_size: -; cdr3_nt: TGTGCCAGCAGTCCTCAGGGGCAGGGATCGGATGAGCAGTTCTTC; cdr3_aa: CASSPQGQGSDEQFF
d_call: TRBD1; v_call: TRBV19; j_call: TRBJ1-2; clone_size: few; cdr3_nt: TGTGCCAGTACCATCCCGACAGGGTTCTATGGCTACACCTTC; cdr3_aa: CASTIPTGFYGYTF
d_call: -; v_call: TRBV19; j_call: TRBJ1-5; clone_size: -; cdr3_nt: TGTGCCAGTAGTATTCGCCCGGGATACAATCAGCCCCAGCATTTT; cdr3_aa: CASSIRPGYNQPQHF
d_call: -; v_call: TRBV4-1; j_call: TRBJ2-5; clone_size: -; cdr3_nt: TGCGCCAGCAGTCGGGACTTACAGTACCAAGAGACCCAGTACTTC; cdr3_aa: CASSRDLQYQETQYF
d_call: TRBD2; v_call: TRBV11-3; j_call: TRBJ2-3; clone_size: -; cdr3_nt: TGTGCCAGCAGCTTTACCCAGGGAGGGTTCACAGATACGCAGTATTTT; cdr3_aa: CASSFTQGGFTDTQYF
d_call: -; v_call: TRBV4-1; j_call: TRBJ2-1; clone_size: -; cdr3_nt: TGCGCCAGCAGTCCGACGAGGGTCCATGAGCAGTTCTTC; cdr3_aa: CASSPTRVHEQFF
d_call: TRBD1; v_call: TRBV6-1; j_call: TRBJ1-5; clone_size: few; cdr3_nt: TGTGCCAGCAGCGACAGGGAACATCAGCCCCAGCATTTT; cdr3_aa: CASSDREHQPQHF
d_call: -; v_call: TRBV6-5; j_call: TRBJ1-1; clone_size: -; cdr3_nt: TGTGCCAGCAGTTACTCAACAGGGTCGGACACTGAAGCTTTCTTT; cdr3_aa: CASSYSTGSDTEAFF
d_call: TRBD1; v_call: TRBV19; j_call: TRBJ1-5; clone_size: -; cdr3_nt: TGTGCCAGTGACAGGGTAAATGGCAATCAGCCCCAGCATTTT; cdr3_aa: CASDRVNGNQPQHF
d_call: -; v_call: TRBV7-2; j_call: TRBJ2-5; clone_size: -; cdr3_nt: TGTGCCAGCAGCTTAGTTCTGGAGACCCAGTACTTC; cdr3_aa: CASSLVLETQYF
d_call: -; v_call: TRBV7-9; j_call: TRBJ1-2; clone_size: -; cdr3_nt: TGTGCCAGCAGTCCCGACAGAAGGTTTCCTTCCGCCGACCGTTACACCTTC; cdr3_aa: CASSPDRRFPSADRYTF
d_call: -; v_call: TRBV19; j_call: TRBJ2-1; clone_size: -; cdr3_nt: TGTGCCAGTAGTATAGGCGCGGGAAGATACAATGAGCAGTTCTTC; cdr3_aa: CASSIGAGRYNEQFF
d_call: -; v_call: TRBV9; j_call: TRBJ1-2; clone_size: -; cdr3_nt: TGTGCCAGCAGCGCCTCTCGGACAACTACCTTCTATGGCTACACCTTC; cdr3_aa: CASSASRTTTFYGYTF